The text below deals with one T cell receptor (beta chain). Its antigen is as yet unknown. The data belong to a study of siplizumab effects on memory and regulatory T cells. Study-wide results and limits: Naive T cells appeared more varied than memory cells and looked like key alloresponse contributors. Few alloreactive clones mapped to unstimulated subsets.

The CDR3 has 17 residues. Germline V gene sequence: CDR1 SGHVS, CDR2 FQNEAQ. Trimming stripped 1 base from V and 0 bases from J, with 13 bases between. Sequencing was performed with immunoSEQ multiplex PCR; in TCRdb, only in-frame clones are kept and a portion is missing. The sample lists about 57,000 clones, roughly 85% occurring once. The specimen sequenced was memory CD4+ T cells sorted from blood. The V call is TRBV7-8, the J call TRBJ1-5, with D possibly being TRBD1 (5 bases). This receptor was identified in a human donor in good health. The CDR3 DNA reads TGTGCCAGCAGCTTAGACGGGACCGGGGGTAGCAATCAGCCCCAGCATTTT. Translation gives CASSLDGTGGSNQPQHF.